This T cell receptor (beta chain) is from a study of T-cell reconstitution after alpha-beta-depleted transplantation in children (dated by TCRdb to the mid-2010s). Context from the whole study: Using TCR repertoire profiling, the study quantitatively followed how T-cell immune reconstitution unfolded in children after TCRalphabeta/CD19-depleted allogeneic hematopoietic cell transplantation. Paper-wide results and their limitations: The high TCRbeta diversity at day 60 in some patients was ascribed to recipient T cells and intrathymic progenitors that had survived conditioning. Over subsequent months, a decline in hyperexpanded clone frequencies was noted, and after one year, T-cell counts and TCRbeta diversity were mostly ascribed to newly produced T cells. Apparently early alphabetaT-cell count recovery about two months after transplant reportedly relied on only several hundred rapidly expanded clones derived from non-depleted graft cells.

Sample treatment or condition, as interpreted from the label and publication: allogeneic hematopoietic cell transplantation with graft depleted of TCRalphabeta T cells and CD19 B cells. TCRalphabeta/CD19-depleted allogeneic hematopoietic cell grafts were given to the transplant recipients, all of whom were children. This clonotype was detected only a few times. Its antigen remains unidentified. Qualities for individual bases were not recorded, and no much larger clone is one base off. Library creation used PCR. Sequencing was carried out with an Illumina HiSeq 2500. TCR libraries were prepared with molecular barcoding, using unique molecular identifiers to normalize TCRbeta repertoire quantification. TCRdb trimmed public reads at Q25 via fastp, called clones via MiXCR and kept in-frame beta chains. Rows merge per CDR3 protein into single entries with the most common DNA and genes. The sample table records approximately 130,000 distinct CDR3 sequences; 9.5% to 10% of these occur just once. The top ten clonotypes cover 24% of the sample.

The junction shows trimming of 3 bases on V and 5 bases on J, and the gene matches do not reach 6 bases of it. CDR1 is given as SGHTA and CDR2 as FQGNSA, both from the germline V gene. The CDR3, from cysteine to phenylalanine, totals 14 residues. Here the CDR3 DNA is all that survives: 42 bases in frame from base 1. This specimen consisted of PBMCs, mostly from graft donor cells, obtained 180 days after TCRalphabeta/CD19-depleted stem cell transplant. This TCR was recovered from a girl less than two years old who had a stem cell transplant for combined immunodeficiency, so the T cells may come from the graft donor. The sequence joins TRBV7-2 to TRBJ2-7; 8 of the junction bases match TRBD2. CDR3 protein: CASSLSGSAHEQYF. The sequence in DNA is TGTGCCAGCAGCTTGAGCGGGAGCGCCCACGAGCAGTACTTC. This CDR3, with the reference TRBV7-2 and TRBJ2-7 proteins standing in past its ends, gives the full variable domain GAGVSQSPSNKVTEKGKDVELRCDPISGHTALYWYRQSLGQGLEFLIYFQGNSAPDKSGLPSDRFSAERTGGSVSTLTIQRTQQEDSAVYLCASSLSGSAHEQYFGPGTRLTVT.